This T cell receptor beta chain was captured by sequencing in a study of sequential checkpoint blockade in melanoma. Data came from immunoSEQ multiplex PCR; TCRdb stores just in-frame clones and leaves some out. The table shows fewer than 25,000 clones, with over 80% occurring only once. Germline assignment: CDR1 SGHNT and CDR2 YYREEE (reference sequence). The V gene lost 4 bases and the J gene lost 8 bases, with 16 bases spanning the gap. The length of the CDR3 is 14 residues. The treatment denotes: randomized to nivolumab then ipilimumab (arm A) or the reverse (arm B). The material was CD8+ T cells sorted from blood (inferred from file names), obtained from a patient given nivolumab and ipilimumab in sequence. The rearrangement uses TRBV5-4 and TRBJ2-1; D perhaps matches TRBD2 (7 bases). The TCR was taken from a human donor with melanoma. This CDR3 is CASSHDPGGHEQFF. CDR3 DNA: TGTGCCAGCAGCCACGACCCGGGGGGCCATGAGCAGTTCTTC.